The 14 T cell receptor beta chains reported below all come from one sample, sequenced in a study of cytotoxic CD8 clonotypes in ibrutinib-treated CLL. Assay: immunoSEQ multiplex PCR; the TCRdb copy retains only in-frame clones and omits some. The sample lists fewer than 150,000 clones; less than 90% were seen once. The material was PBMCs, obtained after 24 months of ibrutinib treatment. Source of these receptors: a human donor with chronic lymphocytic leukemia.

CDR3 DNA sequence: TGTGCCAGCAGCCTGGGACTAGCGGGCGATACCTACGAGCAGTACTTC. As protein: CASSLGLAGDTYEQYF. The V call is TRBV9, the J call TRBJ2-7, with 12 bases lining up with TRBD2. The CDR3 runs 16 residues. V was pared by 4 bases and J by 2 bases, with 7 bases of the junction left unmatched. Per germline, CDR1 SGDLS and CDR2 YYNGEE.

The chain combines TRBV6-6 with TRBJ2-7, with 11 bases lining up with TRBD1. This CDR3 region has 15 residues. Germline V lookup: CDR1 MNHNY, CDR2 SVGAGI (reference sequence). V was pared by 6 bases and J by 4 bases, with 8 bases of the junction left unmatched. CDR3 region: CASSRGQGGGYEQYF. CDR3 coding DNA: TGTGCCAGCAGCCGGGGACAGGGGGGAGGGTACGAGCAGTACTTC.

The V call is TRBV30, the J call TRBJ2-1; 10 nucleotides match TRBD1. CDR3 length: 14 residues. Germline V gives CDR1 GTSNPN, CDR2 SVGIG (reference sequence). Unmatched junction bases numbered 2, after V lost 0 bases and J lost 6 bases. The CDR3 region is CAWSVGTGVNEQFF. CDR3 sequence (DNA): TGTGCCTGGAGTGTCGGGACAGGGGTCAATGAGCAGTTCTTC. Full variable domain (outside the CDR3, taken from reference TRBV30 and TRBJ2-1): SQTIHQWPATLVQPVGSPLSLECTVEGTSNPNLYWYRQAAGRGLQLLFYSVGIGQISSEVPQNLSASRPQDRQFILSSKKLLLSDSGFYLCAWSVGTGVNEQFFGPGTRLTVL.

The chain employs TRBV18 and TRBJ2-5; a weak D match, TRBD2 (6 bases). The CDR3 has 17 amino acids. The germline gives CDR1 KGHSH, CDR2 LQKENI. Trimming left V 3 bases short and J 5 bases short, with 22 bases between. The DNA of the CDR3 is TGTGCCAGCTCACCTATGAGAGCTAGCGTTGGTGGGGAGACCCAGTACTTC. Translation: CASSPMRASVGGETQYF.

There are a few counts of this clone. V and J are TRBV5-1 and TRBJ1-4; 8 bases match TRBD1. Unmatched junction bases numbered 2, after V lost 4 bases and J lost 6 bases. Per germline, CDR1 SGHRS and CDR2 YFSETQ. CDR3 length: 13 residues. The CDR3 DNA is TGCGCCAGCAGCACGGGACAGGATGAAAAACTGTTTTTT. Its translation is CASSTGQDEKLFF.

J is TRBJ2-2 and V is TRBV4-2; 10 bases match TRBD2. CDR1 LGHNA and CDR2 YNFKEQ come from the germline V gene. Losses at the gene ends were 3 bases for V and 7 bases for J; bases not matched to a gene: 14. CDR3 length: 18 amino acids. The CDR3 DNA sequence: TGTGCCAGCAGCCAGGCATCCGGGAGCGGGGGGGCCCACGGGGAGCTGTTTTTT. Translation gives CASSQASGSGGAHGELFF.

This clone was counted a few times. The J gene is TRBJ1-5, the V gene TRBV4-3; the D is unclear. Germline CDR1 reads LGHNA; CDR2 reads YSLEER. The V and J ends lost 0 bases and 1 base respectively, with 1 base between them. CDR3 length: 13 residues. The DNA for the CDR3 is TGCGCCAGCAGCCAAGAAAGCAATCAGCCCCAGCATTTT. Translating it yields CASSQESNQPQHF.

The rearrangement links TRBV7-2 to TRBJ1-2; TRBD1 matches 9 bases. V shed 5 bases, J shed 7 bases, and the junction held 8 bases outside the gene matches. The V gene's germline CDR1 is SGHTA and CDR2 FQGNSA. The CDR3 totals 14 residues. The CDR3 region has the DNA TGTGCCAGCAGCCCGCCGGGACAGGGTCCTGGCTACACCTTC. Its protein product is CASSPPGQGPGYTF.

The gene calls are TRBV7-8 and TRBJ2-7; a weak D match, TRBD2 (6 bases). Per the germline V gene, CDR1 is SGHVS and CDR2 is FQNEAQ. The CDR3 consists of 16 residues. V gave up 6 bases and J gave up 4 bases, with 22 bases separating them. CDR3: CASSLFAGPPLYEQYF. For the CDR3, the DNA is TGTGCCAGCAGTTTATTTGCGGGACCTCCGCTTTACGAGCAGTACTTC. Based on the CDR3 plus reference TRBV7-8 and TRBJ2-7, the full variable domain is GAGVSQSPRYKVAKRGQDVALRCDPISGHVSLFWYQQALGQGPEFLTYFQNEAQLDKSGLPSDRFFAERPEGSVSTLKIQRTQQEDSAVYLCASSLFAGPPLYEQYFGPGTRLTVT.

The chain recombines TRBV30 with TRBJ2-1; D is ambiguous. CDR3 length equals 11 residues. In germline, CDR1 is GTSNPN, CDR2 SVGIG (reference sequence). The CDR3 nucleotides are TGTGTACGGTCCTTAAACAATGAGCAGTTCTTC. It encodes CVRSLNNEQFF.

The chain links TRBV27 to TRBJ1-1, with 12 bases matching TRBD1. Per germline, CDR1 MNHEY and CDR2 SMNVEV (reference sequence). The J segment lost 0 bases and the V segment lost 5 bases, leaving 7 bases of the junction unmatched. This CDR3 is built from 17 residues. The CDR3 DNA reads as TGTGCCAGCAGTCAGGGACAGGGGGCGAATTTGAACACTGAAGCTTTCTTT. Its translation: CASSQGQGANLNTEAFF.

The chain has TRBV29-1 and TRBJ1-4, with 8 bases aligning to TRBD1. The CDR3 runs to 14 residues. V shed 8 bases and J 6 bases; nucleotides not matched to a gene: 11. CDR1 is SQVTM and CDR2 is ANQGSEA in the germline V gene. In nucleotides, the CDR3 is TGCAGCCACAGGTGCCCGACAGGGGATGAAAAACTGTTTTTT. This sequence encodes CSHRCPTGDEKLFF.

CDR3: CASNRYGGSGANVLTF. In DNA, the CDR3 is TGTGCCAGCAACCGATACGGAGGATCTGGGGCCAACGTCCTGACTTTC. The chain carries TRBV11-1 and TRBJ2-6; possibly TRBD2 for D (5 bases). The CDR3 totals 16 residues. Germline lookup yields CDR1 SGHAT and CDR2 FQDESV (reference sequence). Trimming pared 7 bases from V and 1 base from J, leaving 14 bases between.

The rearrangement links TRBV7-2 to TRBJ2-7; D not resolved. The CDR3 length is 12 residues. Trimming removed 5 bases at V and 3 bases at J, with 8 bases between. CDR1 and CDR2 (germline): SGHTA, FQGNSA. The CDR3 bases are TGTGCCAGCAGCCACGGTAGCTACGAGCAGTACTTC. Protein: CASSHGSYEQYF.